The clone carrying this T cell receptor (beta chain) was observed at least ten times. The antigen is undetermined. The record originates from a study of neurological immune-mediated disorders. Study-wide findings and caveats: Multiple sclerosis was found to have the least TCR clonal expansion, below healthy controls, and HTLV-1-associated myelopathy the most.

This CDR3 region has 14 residues. Per germline, CDR1 DFQATT and CDR2 SNEGSKA (reference sequence). Trimming took off 0 bases at V and 4 bases at J, with 12 bases between the two ends. For the unsorted libraries, 2 million PBMCs stored at -80 C served as input. The cDNA was generated by 5'RACE with 10-nucleotide random UMIs. TCRdb recomputed calls from the 5' RACE reads with MiXCR, one row per CDR3 protein. The sample lists 55,000 to 70,000 distinct CDR3 sequences, about an eighth seen once, with 1.5% to 2% in the top ten. The TCR comes from a man in his fifties or sixties in good health. The sequenced sample was PBMCs. The chain couples TRBV20-1 to TRBJ1-1, with D possibly being TRBD1 (5 bases). For the CDR3, the DNA is TGCAGTGCTAGAGAGGCAGGGCGGGGCACTGAAGCTTTCTTT. Its protein product is CSAREAGRGTEAFF.